The 5 T cell receptor beta chains below all came from one sample that was sequenced in a study of T cells expressing NK-cell markers. After re-calling the 5' RACE reads, TCRdb lists one entry per CDR3 protein, DNA absent. This sample's table has approximately 150,000 distinct CDR3 sequences. Sequenced material: blood T cells: a sorted CD56 or NKG2C T cell subset, CD4+ or CD8+ T cells, or bulk PBMC T cells (not recorded which). The receptors shown here come from a man aged 18 to 29 in good health.

This rearrangement joins TRBV5-1 to TRBJ2-1; the D call from TCRdb, TRBD2, cannot be confirmed without DNA. Germline lookup yields CDR1 SGHRS and CDR2 YFSETQ. The CDR3 extends over 12 amino acids. CDR3 protein: CASKTSDDEQFF.

The gene calls are TRBV5-1 and TRBJ2-7; TCRdb lists TRBD1, though no DNA is available to test this call. The CDR3 covers 15 residues. Germline V gene sequence: CDR1 SGHRS, CDR2 YFSETQ. The CDR3 sequence: CASSNDTGGPYEQYF.

The chain carries TRBV7-9 and TRBJ2-1. From germline, CDR1 is SEHNR and CDR2 FQNEAQ (reference sequence). The CDR3 has 11 residues. The CDR3 loop reads CASDSTDEQFF.

This chain connects TRBV20-1 to TRBJ1-2; the TCRdb call, TRBD1, lacks DNA for checking. CDR3 length: 16 residues. Looked up from germline, CDR1 is DFQATT and CDR2 is SNEGSKA (reference sequence). CDR3 sequence reads: CSVPPRGPLLAYGYTF.

The chain couples TRBV7-2 to TRBJ2-1; TCRdb selects TRBD2, and the lack of DNA leaves this call unchecked. The CDR3 runs 17 residues. CDR1 SGHTA and CDR2 FQGNSA come from the germline V gene. CDR3 protein: CASSLGPPSGSYNEQFF.